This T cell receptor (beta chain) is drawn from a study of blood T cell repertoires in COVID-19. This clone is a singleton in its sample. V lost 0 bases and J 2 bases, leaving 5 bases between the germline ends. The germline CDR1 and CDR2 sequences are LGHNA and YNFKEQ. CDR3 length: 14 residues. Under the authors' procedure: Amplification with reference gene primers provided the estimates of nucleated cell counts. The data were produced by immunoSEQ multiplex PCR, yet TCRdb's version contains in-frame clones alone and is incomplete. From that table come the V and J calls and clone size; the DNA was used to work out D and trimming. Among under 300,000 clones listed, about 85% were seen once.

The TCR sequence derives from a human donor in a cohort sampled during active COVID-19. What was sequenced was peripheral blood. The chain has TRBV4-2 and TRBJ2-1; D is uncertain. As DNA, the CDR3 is TGTGCCAGCAGCCAAGAAGGAGCCTACAATGAGCAGTTCTTC. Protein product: CASSQEGAYNEQFF.